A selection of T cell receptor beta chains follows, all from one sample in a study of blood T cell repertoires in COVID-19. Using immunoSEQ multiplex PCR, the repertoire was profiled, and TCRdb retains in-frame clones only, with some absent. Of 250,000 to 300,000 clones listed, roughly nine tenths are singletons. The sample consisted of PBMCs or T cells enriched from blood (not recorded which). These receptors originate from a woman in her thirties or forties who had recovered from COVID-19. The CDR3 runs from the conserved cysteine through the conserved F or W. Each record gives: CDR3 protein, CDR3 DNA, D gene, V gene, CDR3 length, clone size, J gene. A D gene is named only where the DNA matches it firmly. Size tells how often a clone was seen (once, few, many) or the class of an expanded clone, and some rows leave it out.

cdr3_aa: CASSLLQATDTQYF
cdr3_nt: TGTGCCAGCAGCTTATTACAGGCAACAGATACGCAGTATTTT
d_call: -
v_call: TRBV7-2
cdr3_length: 14
clone_size: -
j_call: TRBJ2-3

cdr3_aa: CASSLYEQYF
cdr3_nt: TGCGCCAGCAGTTTATACGAGCAGTACTTC
d_call: -
v_call: TRBV10-1
cdr3_length: 10
clone_size: -
j_call: TRBJ2-7

cdr3_aa: CASSKPPQGVGNSPLHF
cdr3_nt: TGCGCCAGCAGCAAACCCCCACAGGGTGTTGGAAATTCACCCCTCCACTTT
d_call: -
v_call: TRBV4-1
cdr3_length: 17
clone_size: -
j_call: TRBJ1-6

cdr3_aa: CASSGSLGREYQETQYF
cdr3_nt: TGTGCCAGCAGTGGTTCATTGGGACGGGAGTACCAAGAGACCCAGTACTTC
d_call: -
v_call: TRBV2
cdr3_length: 17
clone_size: -
j_call: TRBJ2-5

cdr3_aa: CASSPRTGTNYGYTF
cdr3_nt: TGTGCCAGCTCACCACGGACGGGGACTAACTATGGCTACACCTTC
d_call: -
v_call: TRBV18
cdr3_length: 15
clone_size: -
j_call: TRBJ1-2

cdr3_aa: CSVRFGAYEQYF
cdr3_nt: TGCAGCGTGAGGTTCGGGGCCTACGAGCAGTACTTC
d_call: -
v_call: TRBV29-1
cdr3_length: 12
clone_size: -
j_call: TRBJ2-7

cdr3_aa: CASSSAGQGAKYEQFF
cdr3_nt: TGTGCCAGCAGTTCCGCGGGACAGGGGGCTAAGTATGAGCAGTTCTTC
d_call: TRBD1
v_call: TRBV6-5
cdr3_length: 16
clone_size: once
j_call: TRBJ2-1

cdr3_aa: CASSSQGARGEQYF
cdr3_nt: TGTGCCAGCAGCTCTCAGGGGGCGCGGGGGGAGCAGTACTTC
d_call: -
v_call: TRBV9
cdr3_length: 14
clone_size: -
j_call: TRBJ2-7

cdr3_aa: CASSEWTGAGNQPQHF
cdr3_nt: TGTGCCAGCAGTGAATGGACAGGGGCTGGCAATCAGCCCCAGCATTTT
d_call: TRBD1
v_call: TRBV6-1
cdr3_length: 16
clone_size: once
j_call: TRBJ1-5

cdr3_aa: CASESGGDPYEQYF
cdr3_nt: TGTGCCAGCGAGAGCGGGGGGGATCCCTACGAGCAGTACTTC
d_call: TRBD2
v_call: TRBV6-5
cdr3_length: 14
clone_size: -
j_call: TRBJ2-7